The 4 T cell receptor beta chains given below trace back to one sample, sequenced in a study of blood T cell repertoires in COVID-19. The data were produced by immunoSEQ multiplex PCR, yet TCRdb's version contains in-frame clones alone and is incomplete. The sample records around 250,000 clones, 84% being singletons. Sequenced input: PBMCs or T cells enriched from blood (not recorded which). These receptors were taken from a man aged 30-40 years with acute COVID-19.

The chain employs TRBV11-2 and TRBJ2-5; 7 bases match TRBD1. Germline V gene sequence: CDR1 SGHAT, CDR2 FQNNGV. The length of the CDR3 is 14 residues. V was pared by 1 base and J by 5 bases, with 4 bases of the junction left unmatched. CDR3 amino acids: CASSLGPRGETQYF. For the CDR3, the DNA is TGTGCCAGCAGCTTAGGGCCCAGGGGGGAGACCCAGTACTTC. The full variable domain, its missing parts supplied by reference TRBV11-2 and TRBJ2-5, is EAGVAQSPRYKIIEKRQSVAFWCNPISGHATLYWYQQILGQGPKLLIQFQNNGVVDDSQLPKDRFSAERLKGVDSTLKIQPAKLEDSAVYLCASSLGPRGETQYFGPGTRLLVL.

The chain has TRBV15 and TRBJ1-2, with TRBD1 matching over 8 bases. The CDR3 length is 16 residues. The V segment lost 1 base and the J segment 4 bases; nucleotides outside the gene matches: 8. CDR1 is LNHNV and CDR2 is YYDKDF in the germline V gene (reference sequence). The CDR3 region has the DNA TGTGCCACCAGCAGAGGGGGGACAGGCCGTAGCTATGGCTACACCTTC. It encodes CATSRGGTGRSYGYTF. The full variable domain, completed using reference TRBV15 and TRBJ1-2, is DAMVIQNPRYQVTQFGKPVTLSCSQTLNHNVMYWYQQKSSQAPKLLFHYYDKDFNNEADTPDNFQSRRPNTSFCFLDIRSPGLGDTAMYLCATSRGGTGRSYGYTFGSGTRLTVV.

This clone was seen only a few times. A read error may produce the germline difference seen at one junction end. The gene calls are TRBV5-1 and TRBJ1-1, with a possible D match to TRBD1 (5 bases). The CDR3 length is 14 residues. Germline V lookup: CDR1 SGHRS, CDR2 YFSETQ. CDR3 nucleotide sequence: TGTGCCAGCAGCAGGGAGGCCAGCAACACTGAAGCTTTCTTT. Its protein product is CASSREASNTEAFF.

The chain is built from TRBV3-1 (or the pseudogene TRBV3-2) and TRBJ2-1; TRBD2 agrees at 8 bases. V dropped 4 bases and J dropped 0; count of bases not matched to a gene: 11. The CDR3 has 18 amino acids. Germline CDR1 and CDR2: LGHDT and YNNKEL (reference sequence). The chain's CDR3 is CASSRRGGLRSSYNEQFF. The CDR3 region has the DNA TGTGCCAGCAGCCGCCGGGGGGGACTCCGGAGCTCCTACAATGAGCAGTTCTTC.